This T cell receptor (beta chain) was found in a study of regulatory T cells in long-lasting Graves disease. Study-wide context: In persistent Graves' disease, antithyroid drugs had been taken for over 5 years and TSH receptor antibodies stayed positive. Study-wide findings and caveats: Persistent cases of Graves' showed reduced TCR diversity relative to newly diagnosed patients.

Comments on this clonotype: The antigen remains unidentified.

Specified time point: persistent/refractory GD, antithyroid drugs over 5 years with positive TRAb. TCR sequences were obtained from RNA taken from PBMCs. Building the TCR beta libraries relied on iRepertoire HTBI primers, and CDR3 regions underwent Arm-PCR. How the authors handled the data: Across the samples, identification revealed 55 to 75 TRBV and about 13 TRBJ segments. TCRdb redid the calling of the multiplex PCR reads with MiXCR, one entry per CDR3 protein. The V and J calls, along with clone size, are taken from TCRdb and not from the paper's own processing. The sample consists of over 650,000 distinct CDR3 sequences, about 30% of them appearing once. The sequence was collected from a female donor with Graves disease. Source: peripheral blood mononuclear cells (PBMCs), taken when the disease was refractory, from a patient treated with antithyroid drugs.

CDR3 in amino acids: CASNNRDGYTF. CDR3 nucleotides: TGTGCCAGTAATAACAGGGACGGCTACACCTTC. The chain employs TRBV19 and TRBJ1-2; D may be TRBD1 (6 bases). The CDR3 has 11 residues. Trimming shortened V by 7 bases and J by 8 bases, and 11 bases separated the two germline ends. Germline V gene lookup returns CDR1 LNHDA and CDR2 SQIVND (reference sequence).